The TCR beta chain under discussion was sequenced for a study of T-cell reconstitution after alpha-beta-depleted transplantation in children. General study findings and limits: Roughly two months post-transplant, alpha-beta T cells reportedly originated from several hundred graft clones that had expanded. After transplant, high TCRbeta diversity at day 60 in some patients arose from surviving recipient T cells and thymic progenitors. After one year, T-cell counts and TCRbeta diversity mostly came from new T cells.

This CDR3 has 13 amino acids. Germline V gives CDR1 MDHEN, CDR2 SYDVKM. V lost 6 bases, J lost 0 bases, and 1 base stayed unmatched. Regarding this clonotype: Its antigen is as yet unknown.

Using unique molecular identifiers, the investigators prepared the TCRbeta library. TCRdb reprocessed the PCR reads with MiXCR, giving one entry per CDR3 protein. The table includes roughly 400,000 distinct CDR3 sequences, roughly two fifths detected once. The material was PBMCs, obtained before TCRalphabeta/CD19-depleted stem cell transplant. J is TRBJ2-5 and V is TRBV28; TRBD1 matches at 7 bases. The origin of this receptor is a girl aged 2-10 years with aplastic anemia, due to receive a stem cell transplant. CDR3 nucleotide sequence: TGTGCCAGCAGGACAGGGCACCAAGAGACCCAGTACTTC. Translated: CASRTGHQETQYF.